These T cell receptor beta chains were read from a single sample in a study of cytotoxic CD8 clonotypes in ibrutinib-treated CLL. Assay used: immunoSEQ multiplex PCR; TCRdb lists only in-frame clones, some missing. This sample carries about 86,000 clones, about 82% of them seen once, and the ten largest clones take roughly 5%. This material consisted of PBMCs, taken before ibrutinib treatment. The receptors shown here come from a human donor with chronic lymphocytic leukemia. Each CDR3 is given with its conserved first and last residue. D genes are given only for firm matches. Expanded clones get a size class; other rows say once, few or many, or leave the size out.

NA	TRBV19	TRBJ2-3	TRBD2	17	CASSIEASGTYTDTQYF	TGTGCCAGTAGTATAGAGGCTAGCGGCACTTACACAGATACGCAGTATTTT
NA	TRBV6-6	TRBJ2-7	TRBD2	16	CASSYSGLAGANEQYF	TGTGCCAGCAGTTACTCGGGACTAGCGGGAGCTAACGAGCAGTACTTC
NA	TRBV27	TRBJ2-2	NA	12	CASSLYLGELFF	TGTGCCAGCAGTTTGTATCTTGGGGAGCTGTTTTTT
few	TRBV10-3	TRBJ2-2	TRBD1	15	CAISRTGGETGELFF	TGTGCCATCAGCCGGACAGGGGGCGAAACCGGGGAGCTGTTTTTT
NA	TRBV5-1	TRBJ2-7	NA	12	CASSLISYEQYF	TGCGCCAGCAGCTTAATCTCCTACGAGCAGTACTTC
NA	TRBV2	TRBJ1-2	NA	12	CASVTGNYGYTF	TGTGCCAGCGTTACAGGGAACTATGGCTACACCTTC
NA	TRBV5-1	TRBJ2-5	TRBD2	18	CASSPRRASGRAGETQYF	TGCGCCAGCAGCCCCCGTAGGGCCAGCGGGAGGGCGGGCGAGACCCAGTACTTC
NA	TRBV19	TRBJ1-5	NA	15	CASSRSGGARQPQHF	TGTGCCAGTAGTAGAAGCGGGGGCGCGAGACAGCCCCAGCATTTT
NA	TRBV7-9	TRBJ1-3	TRBD1	16	CASSLGGGGPGNTIYF	TGTGCCAGCAGCTTAGGGGGAGGGGGCCCTGGAAACACCATATATTTT
NA	TRBV4-1	TRBJ1-4	NA	15	CASSQSELKGEKLFF	TGCGCCAGCAGCCAGAGTGAGCTTAAAGGGGAAAAACTGTTTTTT
NA	TRBV19	TRBJ1-1	TRBD1	16	CASNGGRGPANTEAFF	TGTGCCAGTAACGGAGGCAGGGGGCCCGCGAACACTGAAGCTTTCTTT
NA	TRBV11-2	TRBJ2-2	NA	15	CASSRRSSTPGELFF	TGTGCCAGCAGCCGTCGTTCATCCACGCCCGGGGAGCTGTTTTTT
NA	TRBV19	TRBJ1-2	NA	13	CASGTSYYGWDTF	TGTGCCAGTGGTACATCCTACTATGGCTGGGACACCTTC
once	TRBV5-1	TRBJ2-1	TRBD1	12	CASSFDRAMQFF	TGCGCCAGCAGCTTCGACAGGGCAATGCAGTTCTTC
NA	TRBV19	TRBJ2-2	NA	11	CASKYTGELFF	TGTGCCAGTAAATACACCGGGGAGCTGTTTTTT
NA	TRBV19	TRBJ1-2	TRBD1	13	CASNMGQFYGYTF	TGTGCCAGTAACATGGGACAGTTCTATGGCTACACCTTC
once	TRBV5-4	TRBJ2-3	TRBD2	15	CASSLAAGGPDTQYF	TGTGCCAGCAGCTTGGCGGCGGGAGGGCCTGATACGCAGTATTTT
NA	TRBV6-5	TRBJ2-7	TRBD2	15	CASSYGGRNSYEQYF	TGTGCCAGCAGTTACGGCGGGAGAAACTCCTACGAGCAGTACTTC
NA	TRBV28	TRBJ1-2	NA	16	CASSPPPRGVAYGYTF	TGTGCCAGCAGTCCGCCCCCCAGGGGTGTTGCCTATGGCTACACCTTC
NA	TRBV7-9	TRBJ2-5	TRBD2	16	CASSLALAGRAETQYF	TGTGCCAGCAGCTTAGCGTTAGCGGGGAGGGCAGAGACCCAGTACTTC
NA	TRBV19	TRBJ1-5	TRBD1	15	CASSIGTGAGQPQHF	TGTGCCAGTAGTATAGGGACAGGGGCAGGTCAGCCCCAGCATTTT
once	TRBV7-9	TRBJ1-5	TRBD1	16	CASSLDQGQGGQPQHF	TGTGCCAGCAGCTTAGACCAAGGACAGGGCGGTCAGCCCCAGCATTTT
NA	TRBV27	TRBJ2-1	NA	16	CASSSLDFSSYNEQFF	TGTGCCAGCAGCTCCCTCGACTTTAGCTCCTACAATGAGCAGTTCTTC
NA	TRBV28	TRBJ2-4	TRBD2	18	CASSGLEIFVGAKNIQYF	TGTGCCAGCAGCGGACTAGAAATTTTCGTTGGGGCCAAAAACATTCAGTACTTC
NA	TRBV7-9	TRBJ2-3	TRBD1	15	CASSLGGQFTDTQYF	TGTGCCAGCAGCTTAGGGGGACAGTTCACAGATACGCAGTATTTT
NA	TRBV7-3	TRBJ2-3	TRBD1	14	CASSSGQGTDTQYF	TGTGCCAGCAGCTCCGGACAGGGTACAGATACGCAGTATTTT
NA	TRBV7-2	TRBJ2-7	NA	13	CASSFRGVYEQYF	TGTGCCAGCAGCTTTAGGGGGGTCTACGAGCAGTACTTC
NA	TRBV7-2	TRBJ2-3	NA	18	CASSLAYVTVQGADTQYF	TGTGCCAGCAGCTTAGCGTACGTGACGGTGCAGGGCGCAGATACGCAGTATTTT
NA	TRBV6-5	TRBJ1-1	NA	13	CASSYTFGSEAFF	TGTGCCAGCAGTTATACTTTTGGTTCTGAAGCTTTCTTT
NA	TRBV7-6	TRBJ1-4	NA	13	CASSWPKGEKLFF	TGTGCCAGCAGCTGGCCCAAAGGAGAAAAACTGTTTTTT
NA	TRBV5-6	TRBJ1-5	NA	13	CASSLRENQPQHF	TGTGCCAGCAGCTTGAGGGAAAATCAGCCCCAGCATTTT
NA	TRBV19	TRBJ2-7	NA	17	CASSIRGGDRENYEQYF	TGTGCCAGTAGTATCCGAGGGGGGGACAGAGAAAATTACGAGCAGTACTTC
NA	TRBV6-5	TRBJ1-2	TRBD1	16	CASSYPRTGGNYGYTF	TGTGCCAGCAGTTACCCAAGGACAGGGGGGAACTATGGCTACACCTTC
NA	TRBV27	TRBJ2-5	NA	13	CASSLRRVETQYF	TGTGCCAGCAGTTTAAGGCGAGTGGAGACCCAGTACTTC
once	TRBV7-9	TRBJ1-5	TRBD1	19	CASSLGGTVIPLSNQPQHF	TGTGCCAGCAGCTTAGGAGGGACAGTCATTCCGCTTAGCAATCAGCCCCAGCATTTT
NA	TRBV7-9	TRBJ2-1	NA	14	CASSSDQSYNEQFF	TGTGCCAGCAGCTCCGACCAGTCCTACAATGAGCAGTTCTTC
NA	TRBV6-6	TRBJ1-1	NA	15	CASSYSGRSGGETFF	TGTGCCAGCAGTTACTCTGGGAGGTCGGGGGGCGAAACTTTCTTT
once	TRBV14	TRBJ2-5	NA	11	CASSQVGTQYF	TGTGCCAGCAGCCAAGTCGGGACCCAGTACTTC
once	TRBV7-9	TRBJ1-2	NA	16	CASIREGGRKGYGYTF	TGTGCCAGCATCCGGGAGGGGGGCAGGAAGGGCTATGGCTACACCTTC
once	TRBV15	TRBJ2-7	NA	14	CATSRVGSSYEQYF	TGTGCCACCAGCAGAGTAGGCAGCTCCTACGAGCAGTACTTC
NA	TRBV2	TRBJ2-7	TRBD2	15	CASSAYSRGVYEQYF	TGTGCCAGCAGTGCCTACAGCCGGGGGGTCTACGAGCAGTACTTC
NA	TRBV6-5	TRBJ1-5	TRBD1	14	CASRKDRGNQPQHF	TGTGCCAGCAGGAAGGACAGGGGGAATCAGCCCCAGCATTTT
few	TRBV4-1	TRBJ1-4	NA	15	CASSPGEGEGEKLFF	TGCGCCAGCAGCCCGGGGGAAGGAGAGGGGGAAAAACTGTTTTTT
NA	TRBV4-1	TRBJ1-5	TRBD1	16	CASSQDPPGGNQPQHF	TGCGCCAGCAGCCAAGATCCGCCAGGGGGCAACCAGCCCCAGCATTTT
NA	TRBV7-9	TRBJ1-1	TRBD1	14	CASSPRDSDSWAFF	TGTGCCAGCAGCCCCCGGGACAGCGATTCTTGGGCTTTCTTT
NA	TRBV19	TRBJ2-1	TRBD2	18	CASSTRTSGRAIIREQFF	TGTGCCAGTAGTACCAGGACTAGCGGGAGGGCCATTATCCGTGAGCAGTTCTTC
once	TRBV7-6	TRBJ2-1	TRBD1	15	CASSEGQGRGYEQFF	TGTGCCAGCAGCGAAGGACAGGGGAGAGGGTATGAGCAGTTCTTC
NA	TRBV25-1	TRBJ2-6	NA	16	CASSPYRSSGANVLTF	TGTGCCAGCAGTCCTTACAGAAGCTCTGGGGCCAACGTCCTGACTTTC
NA	TRBV30	TRBJ2-3	NA	13	CAWSLGDTDTQYF	TGTGCCTGGAGTTTGGGGGACACAGATACGCAGTATTTT
NA	TRBV6-1	TRBJ2-7	NA	15	CASTPGTASSYEQYF	TGTGCCAGCACCCCCGGGACCGCGAGCTCCTACGAGCAGTACTTC
few	TRBV19	TRBJ2-1	TRBD2	15	CASSQTSGSHSEQFF	TGTGCCAGTAGCCAGACTAGCGGGAGTCACAGTGAGCAGTTCTTC
NA	TRBV5-1	TRBJ2-5	TRBD1	16	CASSLVGQGARETQYF	TGCGCCAGCAGCTTGGTAGGACAGGGGGCGCGGGAGACCCAGTACTTC
NA	TRBV18	TRBJ1-4	NA	15	CASSPEDRDNDWLFF	TGTGCCAGCTCACCCGAGGACAGAGATAATGATTGGCTGTTTTTT
NA	TRBV11-2	TRBJ1-4	NA	16	CASSPGTVWTNEKLFF	TGTGCCAGCAGCCCAGGGACGGTCTGGACTAATGAAAAACTGTTTTTT